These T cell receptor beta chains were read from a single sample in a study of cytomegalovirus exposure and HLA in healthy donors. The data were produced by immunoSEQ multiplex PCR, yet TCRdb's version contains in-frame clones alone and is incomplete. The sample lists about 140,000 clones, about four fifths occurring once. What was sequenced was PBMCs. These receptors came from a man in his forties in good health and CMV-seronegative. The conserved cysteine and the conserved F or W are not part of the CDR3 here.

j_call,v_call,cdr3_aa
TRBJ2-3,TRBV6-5,ASTIYSGTTDTQY
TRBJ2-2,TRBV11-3,ASSASISGELF
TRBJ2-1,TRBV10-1,ASARTSGGGDNEQF
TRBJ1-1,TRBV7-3,ASSLDRGTEAF
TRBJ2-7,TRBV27,ASRFQTRDGFYEQY
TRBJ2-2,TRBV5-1,ASSLISGLNTGELF
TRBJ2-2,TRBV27,ASSGGLSGELF
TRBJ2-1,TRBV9,ASSLTSGGYNEQF
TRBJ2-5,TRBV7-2,ASSFGGARQETQY
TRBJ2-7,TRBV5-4,ASSFAERYEQY
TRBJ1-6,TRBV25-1,ASASGGGYNSPLH
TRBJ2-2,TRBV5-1,ASSPRTGRDTGELF
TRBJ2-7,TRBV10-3,AISETGTGFYEQY
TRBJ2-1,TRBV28,ASSLKGSYNEQF
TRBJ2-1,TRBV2,ASSGLGDNEQF
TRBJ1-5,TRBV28,ASSRNQPQH
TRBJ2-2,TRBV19,ASTTGTPTGELF